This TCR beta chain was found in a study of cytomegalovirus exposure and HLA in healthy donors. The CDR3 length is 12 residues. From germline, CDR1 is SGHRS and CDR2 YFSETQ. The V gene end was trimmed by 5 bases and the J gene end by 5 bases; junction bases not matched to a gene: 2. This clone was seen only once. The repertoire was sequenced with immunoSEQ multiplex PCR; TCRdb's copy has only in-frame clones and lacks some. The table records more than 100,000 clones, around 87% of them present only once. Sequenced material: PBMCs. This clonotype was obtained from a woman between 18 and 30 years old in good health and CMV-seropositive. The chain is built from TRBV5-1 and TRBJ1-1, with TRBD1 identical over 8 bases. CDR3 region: CASSYRGTEAFF. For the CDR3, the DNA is TGCGCCAGCAGTTACAGGGGGACTGAAGCTTTCTTT.